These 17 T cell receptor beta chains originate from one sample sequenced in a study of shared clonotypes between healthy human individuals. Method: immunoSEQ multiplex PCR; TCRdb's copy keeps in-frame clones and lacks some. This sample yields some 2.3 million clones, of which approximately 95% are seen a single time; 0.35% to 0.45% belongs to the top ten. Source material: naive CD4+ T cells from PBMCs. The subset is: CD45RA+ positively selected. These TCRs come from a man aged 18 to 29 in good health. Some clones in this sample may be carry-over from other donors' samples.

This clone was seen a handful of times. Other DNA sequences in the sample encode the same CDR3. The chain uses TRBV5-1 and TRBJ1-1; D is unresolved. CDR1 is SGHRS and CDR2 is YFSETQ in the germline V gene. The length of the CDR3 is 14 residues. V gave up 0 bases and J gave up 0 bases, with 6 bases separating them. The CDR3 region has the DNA TGCGCCAGCAGCTTGGGGGCAGTGAACACTGAAGCTTTCTTT. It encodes CASSLGAVNTEAFF.

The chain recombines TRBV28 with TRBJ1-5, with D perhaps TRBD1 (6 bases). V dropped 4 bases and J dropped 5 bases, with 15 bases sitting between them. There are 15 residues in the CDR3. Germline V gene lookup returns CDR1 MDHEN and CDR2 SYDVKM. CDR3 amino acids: CASSYAGAFYQPQHF. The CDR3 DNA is TGTGCCAGCAGTTACGCAGGGGCGTTCTATCAGCCCCAGCATTTT. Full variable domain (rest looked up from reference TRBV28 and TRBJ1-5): DVKVTQSSRYLVKRTGEKVFLECVQDMDHENMFWYRQDPGLGLRLIYFSYDVKMKEKGDIPEGYSVSREKKERFSLILESASTNQTSMYLCASSYAGAFYQPQHFGDGTRLSIL.

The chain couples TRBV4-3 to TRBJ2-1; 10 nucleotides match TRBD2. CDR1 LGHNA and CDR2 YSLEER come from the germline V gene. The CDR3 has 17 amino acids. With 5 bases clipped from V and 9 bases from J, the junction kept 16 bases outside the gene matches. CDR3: CASSKSLLAGSFREQFF. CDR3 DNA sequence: TGCGCCAGCAGCAAATCACTACTAGCGGGGTCCTTTCGTGAGCAGTTCTTC.

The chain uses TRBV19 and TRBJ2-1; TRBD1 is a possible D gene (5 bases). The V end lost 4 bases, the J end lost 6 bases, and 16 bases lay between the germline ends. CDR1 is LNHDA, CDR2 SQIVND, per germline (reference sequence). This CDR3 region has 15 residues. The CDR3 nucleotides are TGTGCCAGTAGTACCAGAGGACATATATTCAATGAGCAGTTCTTC. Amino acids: CASSTRGHIFNEQFF.

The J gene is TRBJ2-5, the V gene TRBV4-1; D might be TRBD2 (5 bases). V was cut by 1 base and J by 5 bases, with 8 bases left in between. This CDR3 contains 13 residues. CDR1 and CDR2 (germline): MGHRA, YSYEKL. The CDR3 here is CASSQVRAETQYF. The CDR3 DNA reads TGCGCCAGCAGCCAAGTGCGGGCGGAGACCCAGTACTTC.

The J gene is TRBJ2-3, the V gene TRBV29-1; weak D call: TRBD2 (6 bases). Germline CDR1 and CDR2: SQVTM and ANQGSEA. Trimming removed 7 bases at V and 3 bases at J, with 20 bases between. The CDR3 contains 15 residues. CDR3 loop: CSAIGGRTGTDTQYF. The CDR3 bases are TGCAGCGCCATTGGAGGGAGAACGGGGACAGATACGCAGTATTTT.

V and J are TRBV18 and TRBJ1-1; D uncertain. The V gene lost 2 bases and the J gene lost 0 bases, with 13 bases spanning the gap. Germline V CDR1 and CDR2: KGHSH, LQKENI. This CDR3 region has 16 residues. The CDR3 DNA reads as TGTGCCAGCTCACCATTACGCGCAGAACTGAACACTGAAGCTTTCTTT. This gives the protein CASSPLRAELNTEAFF. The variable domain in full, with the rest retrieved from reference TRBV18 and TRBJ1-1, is NAGVMQNPRHLVRRRGQEARLRCSPMKGHSHVYWYRQLPEEGLKFMVYLQKENIIDESGMPKERFSAEFPKEGPSILRIQQVVRGDSAAYFCASSPLRAELNTEAFFGQGTRLTVV.

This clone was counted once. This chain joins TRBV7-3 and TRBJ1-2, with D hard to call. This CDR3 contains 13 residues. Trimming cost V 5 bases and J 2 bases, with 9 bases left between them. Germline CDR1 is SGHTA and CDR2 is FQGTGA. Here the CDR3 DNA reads TGTGCCAGCAGCCAAGGGTTAAACTATGGCTACACCTTC. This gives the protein CASSQGLNYGYTF.

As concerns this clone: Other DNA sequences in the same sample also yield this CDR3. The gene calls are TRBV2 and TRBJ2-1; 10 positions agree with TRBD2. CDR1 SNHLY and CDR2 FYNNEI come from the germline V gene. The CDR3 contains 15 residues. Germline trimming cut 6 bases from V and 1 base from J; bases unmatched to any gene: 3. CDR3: CASSLLAGSYNEQFF. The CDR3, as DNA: TGTGCCAGCAGCTTACTAGCGGGATCCTACAATGAGCAGTTCTTC.

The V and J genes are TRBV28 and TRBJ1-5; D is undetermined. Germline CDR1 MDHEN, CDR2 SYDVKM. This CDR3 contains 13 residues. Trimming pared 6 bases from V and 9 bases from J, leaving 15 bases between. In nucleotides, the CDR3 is TGTGCCAGCAGGCCCCCGCATGATCGGCCCCAGCATTTT. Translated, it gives CASRPPHDRPQHF.

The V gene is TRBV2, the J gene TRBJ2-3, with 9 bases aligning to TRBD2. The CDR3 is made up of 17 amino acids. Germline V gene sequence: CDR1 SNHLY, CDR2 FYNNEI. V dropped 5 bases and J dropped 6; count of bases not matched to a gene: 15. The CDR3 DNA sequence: TGTGCCAGCAGTAATAGCGCCGTAGCGGGAGCGGGGGATACGCAGTATTTT. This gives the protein CASSNSAVAGAGDTQYF. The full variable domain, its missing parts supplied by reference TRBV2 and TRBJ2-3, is EPEVTQTPSHQVTQMGQEVILRCVPISNHLYFYWYRQILGQKVEFLVSFYNNEISEKSEIFDDQFSVERPDGSNFTLKIRSTKLEDSAMYFCASSNSAVAGAGDTQYFGPGTRLTVL.

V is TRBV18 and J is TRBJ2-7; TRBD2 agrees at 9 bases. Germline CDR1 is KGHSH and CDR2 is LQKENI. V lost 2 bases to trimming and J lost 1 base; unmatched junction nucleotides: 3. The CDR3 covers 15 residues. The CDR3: CASSPRLAVSYEQYF. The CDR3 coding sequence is TGTGCCAGCTCACCAAGACTAGCGGTATCCTACGAGCAGTACTTC.

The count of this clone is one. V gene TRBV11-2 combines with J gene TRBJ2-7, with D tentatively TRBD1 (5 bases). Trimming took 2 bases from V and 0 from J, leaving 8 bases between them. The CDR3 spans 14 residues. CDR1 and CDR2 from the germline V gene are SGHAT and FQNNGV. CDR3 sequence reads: CASSLRQSSYEQYF. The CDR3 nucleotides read TGTGCCAGCAGCTTAAGACAGAGCTCCTACGAGCAGTACTTC.

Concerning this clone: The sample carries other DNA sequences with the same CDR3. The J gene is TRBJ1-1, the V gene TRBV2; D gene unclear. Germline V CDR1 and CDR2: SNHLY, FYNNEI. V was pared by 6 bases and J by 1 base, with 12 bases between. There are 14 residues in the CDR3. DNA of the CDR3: TGTGCCAGCAGCGCTGGACGAGCGAACACTGAAGCTTTCTTT. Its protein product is CASSAGRANTEAFF.

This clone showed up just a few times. The DNA for the CDR3 is TGTGCCAGTCAGCCCGGGACAGGGGATCAGCCCCAGCATTTT. It encodes CASQPGTGDQPQHF. The V call is TRBV28, the J call TRBJ1-5; 10 bases align to TRBD1. Germline CDR1 reads MDHEN; CDR2 reads SYDVKM. Trimming cost V 9 bases and J 5 bases; bases outside gene matches: 7. The CDR3 has 14 residues. Full variable domain (rest looked up from reference TRBV28 and TRBJ1-5): DVKVTQSSRYLVKRTGEKVFLECVQDMDHENMFWYRQDPGLGLRLIYFSYDVKMKEKGDIPEGYSVSREKKERFSLILESASTNQTSMYLCASQPGTGDQPQHFGDGTRLSIL.

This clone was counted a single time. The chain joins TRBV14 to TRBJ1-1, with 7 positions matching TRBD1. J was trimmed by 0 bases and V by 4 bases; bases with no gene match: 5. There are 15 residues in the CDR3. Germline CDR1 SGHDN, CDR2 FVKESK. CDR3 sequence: CASSLTDRMNTEAFF. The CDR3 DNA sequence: TGTGCCAGCAGCCTCACGGACAGGATGAACACTGAAGCTTTCTTT.

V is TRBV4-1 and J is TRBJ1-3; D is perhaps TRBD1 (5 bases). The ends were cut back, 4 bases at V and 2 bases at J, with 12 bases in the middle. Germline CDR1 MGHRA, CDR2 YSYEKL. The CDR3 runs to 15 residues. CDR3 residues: CASSLLGTAGNTIYF. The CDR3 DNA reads TGCGCCAGCAGCCTCCTGGGGACTGCTGGAAACACCATATATTTT.